Listed below are T cell receptor beta chains from one sample, sequenced in a study of PD-1 blockade in mismatch repair-deficient tumors. Sequencing used immunoSEQ multiplex PCR; TCRdb keeps in-frame clones, though not all of them. The table shows 120,000 or so clones, with about 88% occurring only once. The sample was peripheral blood, taken 44 weeks after starting pembrolizumab. The source of these receptors is an adult with mismatch repair-deficient cancer. CDR3s include the opening cysteine and the closing phenylalanine or tryptophan.

TRBV10-2	TRBJ2-4	CASNLGDAKNIQYF
TRBV11-2	TRBJ1-2	CASSLGSYGYTF
TRBV2	TRBJ2-5	CASGQETQYF
TRBV11-2	TRBJ2-1	CASSTQRGRIDSYNEQFF
TRBV4-3	TRBJ2-1	CASSQANEQFF
TRBV30	TRBJ2-6	CACPWKGHLLSGANVLTF
TRBV5-1	TRBJ2-3	CASSQQAGPPTDTQYF
TRBV27	TRBJ2-6	CASSSSGANVLTF
TRBV27	TRBJ2-1	CASRTRQARYNEQFF
TRBV5-1	TRBJ2-1	CASSLRNEQFF
TRBV25-1	TRBJ1-2	CASSPGGQEVRGYTF
TRBV19	TRBJ2-2	CASNTGSSYGELFF
TRBV27	TRBJ1-5	CASSSVQGSGNQPQHF
TRBV5-4	TRBJ2-7	CASSLAPSPTYEQYF
TRBV30	TRBJ2-3	CAWQTVSTDTQYF
TRBV6-5	TRBJ2-1	CASRTGTSLYEQFF
TRBV29-1	TRBJ2-3	CSVDGGSLGGDTQYF
TRBV18	TRBJ2-7	CASSRTWDSEQYF
TRBV5-1	TRBJ2-7	CASSLPGQGRREQYF
TRBV28	TRBJ2-7	CASSPKTEISYEQYF
TRBV19	TRBJ1-1	CASSIGGNTEAFF
TRBV30	TRBJ2-1	CAWSVLALQANEQFF
TRBV10-3	TRBJ2-5	CAISWDSVGETQYF
TRBV5-6	TRBJ2-7	CASSRGTGYEQYF
TRBV10-2	TRBJ1-1	CASSEVRARNTEAFF
TRBV28	TRBJ2-2	CASSLLAGPNTGELFF
TRBV27	TRBJ2-7	CASSRLDGYEQYF
TRBV7-3	TRBJ2-1	CASSLMPGLGTWNEQFF
TRBV6-6	TRBJ1-5	CASREQGNQPQHF
TRBV27	TRBJ2-1	CASSLQGSYNEQFF
TRBV11-3	TRBJ1-1	CASSLVGGSNTEAFF
TRBV10-3	TRBJ1-2	CAISRGQDGGYGYTF
TRBV4-3	TRBJ2-6	CASSQETGANVLTF
TRBV2	TRBJ2-1	CASRRTAYNEQFF
TRBV12-2	TRBJ2-1	CASRLVGTSGRACEQFF
TRBV6-1	TRBJ1-1	CASTILDSTEAFF
TRBV6-4	TRBJ2-2	CASSDTQHTGELFF
TRBV4-1	TRBJ1-5	CASSQGWGDQPQHF
TRBV30	TRBJ2-3	CAWRGGTSGSTDTQYF
TRBV30	TRBJ2-7	CAWSVWEEGEQYF
TRBV19	TRBJ2-1	CASSPGLAGSSEQFF
TRBV7-6	TRBJ2-3	CASSTDSGSGTDTQYF
TRBV19	TRBJ2-1	CASSIGGTEQFF
TRBV13	TRBJ2-5	CASSLTGQTQYF
TRBV7-2	TRBJ2-2	CASSPRPPGYIGELFF
TRBV7-9	TRBJ2-1	CASSLQIAGGSNNEQFF
TRBV11-2	TRBJ2-7	CASSLSRGQGVYEQYF